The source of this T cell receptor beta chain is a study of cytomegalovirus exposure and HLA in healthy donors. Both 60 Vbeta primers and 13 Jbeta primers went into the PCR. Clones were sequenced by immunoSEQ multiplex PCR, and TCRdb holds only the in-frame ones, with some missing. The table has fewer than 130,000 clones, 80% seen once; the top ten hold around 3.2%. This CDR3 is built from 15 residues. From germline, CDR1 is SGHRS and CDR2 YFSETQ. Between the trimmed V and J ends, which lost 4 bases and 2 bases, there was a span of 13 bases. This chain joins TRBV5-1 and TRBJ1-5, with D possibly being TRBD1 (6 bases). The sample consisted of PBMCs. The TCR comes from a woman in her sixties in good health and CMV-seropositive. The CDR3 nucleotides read TGCGCCAGCAGCGCCCAAGGGGGGGGCAATCAGCCCCAGCATTTT. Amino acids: CASSAQGGGNQPQHF.